This is a list of T cell receptor beta chains from one sample in a study of CD8+ T cells in alopecia areata. The table came from immunoSEQ multiplex PCR; TCRdb's copy has only in-frame clones and leaves some out. The profile shows roughly 200,000 clones, roughly two fifths of them singletons. This material consisted of CD4+ T cells sorted from blood, taken between weeks 30 and 35, from a patient treated with tofacitinib. The origin of the receptors is a human donor with alopecia areata. The CDR3 runs from the conserved cysteine through the conserved F or W. Fields, in order: clone size, D gene, J gene, V gene, CDR3 protein, CDR3 DNA. D genes are given only for firm matches. Some rows mark clone size as missing; the rest say once, few, many or name a class of expanded clone.

few,NA,TRBJ1-1,TRBV6-1,CASSRAPAFF,TGTGCCAGCTCGAGGGCCCCGGCTTTCTTT
NA,TRBD1,TRBJ1-2,TRBV11-2,CASSLGSGQLFGYTF,TGTGCCAGCAGCTTGGGATCGGGACAGCTATTCGGCTACACCTTC
NA,NA,TRBJ2-4,TRBV7-9,CASSYSKGIIAKNIQYF,TGTGCCAGCAGCTATTCAAAGGGGATCATAGCCAAAAACATTCAGTACTTC
NA,TRBD2,TRBJ2-1,TRBV7-8,CASSRGPAGGNEQFF,TGTGCCAGCAGCCGAGGCCCAGCGGGGGGGAATGAGCAGTTCTTC
NA,NA,TRBJ2-7,TRBV6-1,CASIGSSTYEQYF,TGTGCCAGCATAGGTAGCAGTACCTACGAGCAGTACTTC
few,NA,TRBJ2-3,TRBV4-1,CASSQIADTQYF,TGCGCCAGCAGCCAAATAGCAGATACGCAGTATTTT
few,TRBD1,TRBJ2-1,TRBV7-9,CASSGQGSYNEQFF,TGTGCCAGCTCCGGACAGGGGTCCTACAATGAGCAGTTCTTC
few,TRBD1,TRBJ2-1,TRBV5-1,CASSFRDRGMNEQFF,TGCGCCAGCAGCTTCCGGGACAGGGGTATGAATGAGCAGTTCTTC
NA,TRBD2,TRBJ2-5,TRBV5-1,CASTSGNQETQYF,TGCGCCAGCACGAGCGGGAACCAAGAGACCCAGTACTTC
NA,TRBD2,TRBJ2-3,TRBV29-1,CSVVVSGRTTDTQYF,TGCAGCGTTGTGGTTAGCGGGAGGACTACGGATACGCAGTATTTT
NA,NA,TRBJ2-2,TRBV11-2,CASSLAGGKGNGELFF,TGTGCCAGCAGCTTAGCGGGGGGCAAAGGGAACGGGGAGCTGTTTTTT
few,NA,TRBJ2-2,TRBV2,CASRLTGELFF,TGTGCCAGCAGGCTGACCGGGGAGCTGTTTTTT
NA,NA,TRBJ2-5,TRBV30,CAWGTQGWETQYF,TGTGCCTGGGGGACACAGGGTTGGGAGACCCAGTACTTC
few,NA,TRBJ1-3,TRBV2,CASSESSNSGNTIYF,TGTGCCAGCAGTGAAAGCAGCAACTCTGGAAACACCATATATTTT
NA,NA,TRBJ2-7,TRBV2,CASSDSRYEQYF,TGTGCCAGCAGTGATTCCCGTTACGAGCAGTACTTC
NA,TRBD1,TRBJ1-1,TRBV7-9,CASETNRGNTEAFF,TGTGCCAGCGAAACTAACAGGGGAAACACTGAAGCTTTCTTT
NA,NA,TRBJ1-4,TRBV9,CASSETVINEKLFF,TGTGCCAGCAGCGAGACGGTAATTAATGAAAAACTGTTTTTT
NA,NA,TRBJ2-1,TRBV6-1,CASLLALAYNEQFF,TGTGCCAGCCTGTTAGCACTAGCCTACAATGAGCAGTTCTTC
NA,TRBD1,TRBJ2-2,TRBV7-3,CASSRQGDTGELFF,TGTGCCAGCAGCCGTCAGGGGGACACCGGGGAGCTGTTTTTT
NA,TRBD1,TRBJ1-4,TRBV18,CASSLGTANEKLFF,TGTGCCAGCTCACTCGGGACAGCTAATGAAAAACTGTTTTTT
NA,NA,TRBJ1-4,TRBV5-6,CASSRLDSSNEKLFF,TGTGCCAGCAGCCGCTTGGACAGTTCAAATGAAAAACTGTTTTTT
many,NA,TRBJ2-1,TRBV7-2,CASSRMQGAYNEQFF,TGTGCCAGCAGCCGTATGCAGGGAGCTTACAATGAGCAGTTCTTC
NA,NA,TRBJ1-1,TRBV29-1,CSVRLGGETEAFF,TGCAGCGTCCGACTGGGAGGGGAGACTGAAGCTTTCTTT
NA,TRBD1,TRBJ1-5,TRBV30,CAWSHPGTGNQPQHF,TGTGCCTGGAGTCACCCCGGGACAGGGAATCAGCCCCAGCATTTT
NA,NA,TRBJ1-3,TRBV29-1,CSVVRASGNTIYF,TGCAGCGTTGTACGAGCCTCTGGAAACACCATATATTTT
NA,NA,TRBJ2-5,TRBV28,CASRGQAVIQETQYF,TGTGCCAGCAGGGGCCAGGCTGTAATCCAAGAGACCCAGTACTTC
NA,NA,TRBJ1-2,TRBV6-5,CASSSSTDGYTF,TGTGCCAGCAGTTCGTCGACAGATGGCTACACCTTC
few,TRBD2,TRBJ2-2,TRBV9,CASSPRGAGTTGELFF,TGTGCCAGCAGCCCGCGGGGGGCCGGGACCACCGGGGAGCTGTTTTTT
NA,NA,TRBJ1-5,TRBV7-3,CANTWDGNQPQHF,TGTGCCAACACGTGGGATGGCAATCAGCCCCAGCATTTT
many,NA,TRBJ1-1,TRBV6-6,CASKSVRDNPAFF,TGTGCCAGCAAGTCCGTCCGGGACAATCCGGCTTTCTTT
NA,NA,TRBJ1-6,TRBV9,CARRNPRPYSPLHF,TGTGCCAGGCGTAACCCCAGGCCATATTCACCCCTCCACTTT
NA,NA,TRBJ1-1,TRBV6-5,CASNTGGNTEAFF,TGTGCCAGCAATACCGGGGGGAACACTGAAGCTTTCTTT
NA,TRBD2,TRBJ2-1,TRBV5-1,CASSLASPGRADEQFF,TGCGCCAGCAGCTTGGCATCCCCCGGGAGGGCCGATGAGCAGTTCTTC
few,NA,TRBJ2-6,TRBV19,CATKDPRIVSGANVLTF,TGTGCCACTAAGGATCCCCGTATCGTCTCTGGGGCCAACGTCCTGACTTTC
few,NA,TRBJ2-7,TRBV14,CASSHRDGSSYEQYF,TGTGCCAGCAGCCACCGGGACGGGAGCTCCTACGAGCAGTACTTC
NA,NA,TRBJ1-1,TRBV30,CAWSPSGGGAFF,TGTGCCTGGAGTCCCTCCGGCGGGGGAGCTTTCTTT
NA,NA,TRBJ1-2,TRBV30,CAWSVRGSGNYGYTF,TGTGCCTGGAGTGTACGGGGGTCGGGTAACTATGGCTACACCTTC
few,NA,TRBJ2-1,TRBV4-2,CASSQLAVEAASYNEQFF,TGTGCCAGCAGCCAGCTAGCCGTCGAGGCGGCTAGCTACAATGAGCAGTTCTTC
NA,TRBD2,TRBJ2-5,TRBV5-1,CASSFLGLAGGPETQYF,TGCGCCAGCAGCTTCCTGGGACTAGCGGGAGGGCCAGAGACCCAGTACTTC
NA,TRBD1,TRBJ2-7,TRBV10-3,CATETGGTTEQYF,TGTGCCACTGAGACAGGGGGGACTACCGAGCAGTACTTC
NA,NA,TRBJ2-1,TRBV4-1,CASSQDLIPNEQFF,TGCGCCAGCAGCCAAGACCTAATTCCGAATGAGCAGTTCTTC